This T cell receptor (beta chain) was documented in a study of OX40 agonist ivuxolimab in advanced cancers. Overall study findings and caveats: Expansion of clones was among the lowest in partial responders at 0.1-3.0 mg/kg.

Using immunoSEQ multiplex PCR, the repertoire was profiled, and TCRdb retains in-frame clones only, with some absent. The table lists around 84,000 clones, roughly 94% of them singletons. A note on this clone: As yet, its antigen is unknown.

Germline V gene lookup returns CDR1 SGHTS and CDR2 YDEGEE. This CDR3 has 15 amino acids. With 4 bases removed from V and 4 bases from J, the gap between germline ends came to 12 bases. J is TRBJ2-6 and V is TRBV5-8; the D gene is possibly TRBD1 (6 bases). This TCR came from an adult with an advanced solid tumor such as melanoma, head and neck, liver or kidney cancer. Sequencing was performed on CD4+ or CD8+ T cells sorted from blood, taken in a trial of the OX40 agonist ivuxolimab. CDR3: CASSRQATGANVLTF. The CDR3 coding sequence is TGTGCCAGCAGCCGACAGGCTACCGGGGCCAACGTCCTGACTTTC.